The 13 T cell receptor beta chains listed next were all sequenced from one sample in a study of T cell responses to AZD1222 COVID-19 vaccine (dated by TCRdb to the early 2020s). The library relied on the immunoSEQ multiplex PCR assay. In its TCRdb copy, this immuneACCESS table keeps in-frame sequences only and misses some clones. Where compared with another copy, unresolved V genes explain less than half of these, and the others have no known cause. The sample table lists about 170,000 clones, more than 80% of them with a count of one. 6.5% to 7% of the sample lies in the top ten. The time point tag for this specimen amounts to: baseline before first vaccination. This material consisted of peripheral blood, taken on day 0 of AZD1222 vaccination. The source is an adult in good health.

This rearrangement joins TRBV14 to TRBJ1-1; unclear D gene. V was trimmed by 1 base and J by 0 bases, leaving 15 bases between them. This CDR3 comprises 17 residues. Germline CDR1 and CDR2: SGHDN and FVKESK. The CDR3 coding sequence is TGTGCCAGCAGCCAAGGGTGGGGTTTGGGGATGAACACTGAAGCTTTCTTT. Translation: CASSQGWGLGMNTEAFF.

This sequence joins TRBV6-5 and TRBJ2-1, with unresolved D. The germline CDR1 and CDR2 sequences are MNHEY and SVGAGI. This CDR3 is 13 amino acids long. The V and J ends lost 10 bases and 5 bases respectively, with 15 bases between them. Here the CDR3 DNA reads TGTGCCATCCGACCGGCAGTCCACAATGAGCAGTTCTTC. Its protein product is CAIRPAVHNEQFF.

The V call is TRBV4-1, the J call TRBJ2-2; D gene ambiguous. The length of the CDR3 is 13 residues. The germline V gene has CDR1 MGHRA and CDR2 YSYEKL. V was shortened by 2 bases and J by 7 bases, with 8 bases between the two germline ends. The CDR3 sequence is CASSQTGNGELFF. In DNA form, the CDR3 reads TGCGCCAGCAGCCAAACCGGTAACGGGGAGCTGTTTTTT.

The rearrangement links TRBV5-6 to TRBJ2-5; 10 positions agree with TRBD1. The V gene end was trimmed by 5 bases and the J gene end by 2 bases; junction bases not matched to a gene: 9. The CDR3 sequence is 16 residues long. Germline CDR1 is SGHDT and CDR2 is YYEEEE. The CDR3 region is CASRPDRGHEQETQYF. The DNA for the CDR3 is TGTGCCAGCAGGCCCGACAGGGGGCACGAACAAGAGACCCAGTACTTC.

The J gene is TRBJ2-3, the V gene TRBV5-6; 14 positions agree with TRBD2. CDR3 size: 16 residues. CDR1 is SGHDT, CDR2 YYEEEE, per germline. V was clipped by 4 bases and J by 3 bases; unmatched bases: 4. CDR3 DNA sequence: TGTGCCAGCAGCGGCGGGACTAGCGGGGGTACAGATACGCAGTATTTT. Its translation: CASSGGTSGGTDTQYF.

V gene TRBV16 combines with J gene TRBJ2-1; D unclear. CDR3 length: 12 amino acids. Germline-derived CDR1 and CDR2 are KGHSY and FQNENV. Trimming left V 4 bases short and J 6 bases short, with 7 bases between. In DNA, the CDR3 is TGTGCCAGCAGCCCCAGGTCCAATGAGCAGTTCTTC. It encodes CASSPRSNEQFF.

The chain carries TRBV5-1 and TRBJ2-2; D tentatively reads TRBD1 or TRBD2 (5 bases each). This CDR3 has 14 amino acids. The ends were cut back, 4 bases at V and 0 bases at J, with 7 bases in the middle. Germline loops: CDR1 SGHRS, CDR2 YFSETQ. CDR3 residues: CASSGDPNTGELFF. DNA for the CDR3: TGCGCCAGCAGCGGGGACCCGAACACCGGGGAGCTGTTTTTT. Variable domain in full (rest from reference TRBV5-1 and TRBJ2-2): KAGVTQTPRYLIKTRGQQVTLSCSPISGHRSVSWYQQTPGQGLQFLFEYFSETQRNKGNFPGRFSGRQFSNSRSEMNVSTLELGDSALYLCASSGDPNTGELFFGEGSRLTVL.

This clone was observed a single time. The chain uses TRBV6-2 or TRBV6-3 and TRBJ2-7; 13 bases fit TRBD2. CDR1 is MNHEY and CDR2 is SVGEGT in the germline V gene. The ends lost 4 bases at V and 2 bases at J; junction bases unmatched: 5. There are 16 residues in the CDR3. The CDR3 DNA reads as TGTGCCAGCAGTTCTCCGACTAGCGGGGGGACCTACGAGCAGTACGTC. Protein product: CASSSPTSGGTYEQYV.

The V and J genes are TRBV7-9 and TRBJ1-6; unclear D gene. The CDR3 consists of 12 residues. CDR1 is SEHNR and CDR2 is FQNEAQ in the germline V gene (reference sequence). Trimming left V 2 bases short and J 7 bases short, with 3 bases between. The chain's CDR3 is CASSLRNSPLHF. CDR3 sequence (DNA): TGTGCCAGCAGCTTACGAAATTCACCCCTCCACTTT. Drawing the rest from reference TRBV7-9 and TRBJ1-6, the complete variable domain is DTGVSQNPRHKITKRGQNVTFRCDPISEHNRLYWYRQTLGQGPEFLTYFQNEAQLEKSRLLSDRFSAERPKGSFSTLEIQRTEQGDSAMYLCASSLRNSPLHFGNGTRLTVT.

The chain uses TRBV6-5 and TRBJ1-1; perhaps TRBD1 as D (5 bases). Per germline, CDR1 MNHEY and CDR2 SVGAGI. This CDR3 contains 14 residues. V shed 7 bases and J shed 4 bases, with 16 bases lying between them. In DNA form, the CDR3 reads TGTGCCAGCAACAACTGGAGGGGTGGCACTGAAGCTTTCTTT. It encodes CASNNWRGGTEAFF.

The V and J genes are TRBV5-1 and TRBJ1-2, with a possible D match to TRBD1 (5 bases). V was cut by 3 bases and J by 0 bases, with 12 bases left in between. Germline-derived CDR1 and CDR2 are SGHRS and YFSETQ. The CDR3 consists of 15 residues. The CDR3 loop reads CASSWGASPNYGYTF. Written as DNA, the CDR3 is TGCGCCAGCAGCTGGGGCGCATCTCCTAACTATGGCTACACCTTC.

The rearrangement uses TRBV30 and TRBJ1-2, with D uncertain. This CDR3 has 12 residues. CDR1 is GTSNPN, CDR2 SVGIG, per germline (reference sequence). Deletions cut 3 bases from V and 8 bases from J, with 13 bases between. Here the CDR3 reads CAWSGSFSGYTF. In DNA form, the CDR3 reads TGTGCCTGGAGCGGTTCATTCTCGGGCTACACCTTC.

The chain carries TRBV10-1 and TRBJ2-7, with D possibly TRBD1 on 5 matching bases. V was cut by 2 bases and J by 0 bases, with 11 bases left in between. Germline CDR1 reads WNHNN; CDR2 reads SYGVQD (reference sequence). The CDR3 has 15 amino acids. The CDR3 here is CASSEGHQSSYEQYV. The CDR3, as DNA: TGCGCCAGCAGTGAGGGACACCAGAGCTCCTACGAGCAGTACGTC.